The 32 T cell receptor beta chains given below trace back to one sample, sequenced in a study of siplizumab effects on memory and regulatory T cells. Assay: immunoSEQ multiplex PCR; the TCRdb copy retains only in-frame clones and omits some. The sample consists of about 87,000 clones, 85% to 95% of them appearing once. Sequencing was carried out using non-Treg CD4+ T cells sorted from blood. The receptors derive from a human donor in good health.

CDR3 nucleotide sequence: TGTGCCAGTAGTCCCGAAGGGGGAGGAAACACCATATATTTT. Protein sequence: CASSPEGGGNTIYF. The chain recombines TRBV19 with TRBJ1-3, with D possibly being TRBD1 (6 bases). The CDR3 has 14 amino acids. V dropped 5 bases and J dropped 4 bases, with 12 bases sitting between them. CDR1 is LNHDA and CDR2 is SQIVND in the germline V gene (reference sequence).

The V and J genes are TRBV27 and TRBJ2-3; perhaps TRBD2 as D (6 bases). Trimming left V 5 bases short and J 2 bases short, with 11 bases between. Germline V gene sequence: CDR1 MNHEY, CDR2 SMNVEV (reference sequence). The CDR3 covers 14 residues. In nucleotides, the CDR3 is TGTGCCAGCAGTACGGCGGGGTACACAGATACGCAGTATTTT. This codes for CASSTAGYTDTQYF.

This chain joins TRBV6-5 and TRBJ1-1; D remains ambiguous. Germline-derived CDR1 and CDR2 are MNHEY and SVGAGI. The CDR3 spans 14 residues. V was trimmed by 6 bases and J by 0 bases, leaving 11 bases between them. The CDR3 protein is CASRLGGMNTEAFF. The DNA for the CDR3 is TGTGCCAGCAGACTAGGCGGCATGAACACTGAAGCTTTCTTT.

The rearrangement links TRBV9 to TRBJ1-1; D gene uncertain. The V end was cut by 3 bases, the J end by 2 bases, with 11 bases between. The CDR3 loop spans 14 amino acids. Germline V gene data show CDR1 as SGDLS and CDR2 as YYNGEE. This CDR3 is CASSARTGNTEAFF. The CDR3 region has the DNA TGTGCCAGCAGCGCACGGACGGGAAACACTGAAGCTTTCTTT.

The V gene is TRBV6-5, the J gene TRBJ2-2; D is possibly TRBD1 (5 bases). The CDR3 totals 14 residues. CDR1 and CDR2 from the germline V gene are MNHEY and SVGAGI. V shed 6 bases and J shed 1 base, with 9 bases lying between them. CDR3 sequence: CASRKTGNTGELFF. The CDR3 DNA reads TGTGCCAGCAGGAAAACAGGGAACACCGGGGAGCTGTTTTTT.

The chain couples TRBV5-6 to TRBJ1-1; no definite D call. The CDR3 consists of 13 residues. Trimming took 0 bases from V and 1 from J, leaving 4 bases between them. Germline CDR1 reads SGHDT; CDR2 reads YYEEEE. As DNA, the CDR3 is TGTGCCAGCAGCTTGGAGAGGAACACTGAAGCTTTCTTT. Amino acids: CASSLERNTEAFF. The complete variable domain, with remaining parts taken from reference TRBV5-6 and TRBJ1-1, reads DAGVTQSPTHLIKTRGQQVTLRCSPKSGHDTVSWYQQALGQGPQFIFQYYEEEERQRGNFPDRFSGHQFPNYSSELNVNALLLGDSALYLCASSLERNTEAFFGQGTRLTVV.

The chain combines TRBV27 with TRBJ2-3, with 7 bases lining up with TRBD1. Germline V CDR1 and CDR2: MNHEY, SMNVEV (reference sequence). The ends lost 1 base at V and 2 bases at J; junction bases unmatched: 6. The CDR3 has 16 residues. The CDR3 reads CASSLFSTGVTDTQYF. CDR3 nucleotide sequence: TGTGCCAGCAGTTTATTCTCTACAGGGGTCACAGATACGCAGTATTTT.

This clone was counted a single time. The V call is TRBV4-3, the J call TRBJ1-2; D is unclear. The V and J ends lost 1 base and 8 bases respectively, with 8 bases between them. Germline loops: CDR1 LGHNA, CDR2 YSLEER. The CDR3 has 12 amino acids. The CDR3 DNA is TGCGCCAGCAGCCAAGGAGGTGGCGGCTACACCTTC. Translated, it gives CASSQGGGGYTF.

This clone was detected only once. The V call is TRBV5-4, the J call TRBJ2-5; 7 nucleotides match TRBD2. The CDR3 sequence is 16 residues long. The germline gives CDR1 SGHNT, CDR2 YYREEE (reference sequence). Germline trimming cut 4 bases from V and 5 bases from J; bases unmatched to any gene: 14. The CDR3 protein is CASSGEGRSFGETQYF. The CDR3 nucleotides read TGTGCCAGCAGCGGGGAGGGACGGAGCTTCGGGGAGACCCAGTACTTC.

The DNA of the CDR3 is TGCGCCAGCAGCTTGGTCGGGGGAGGTGAAGCTTTCTTT. Translated, it gives CASSLVGGGEAFF. This chain joins TRBV5-1 and TRBJ1-1; the D gene is possibly TRBD1 (5 bases). The CDR3 totals 13 residues. Trimming cost V 0 bases and J 7 bases, with 10 bases left between them. Looked up from germline, CDR1 is SGHRS and CDR2 is YFSETQ. Drawing the rest from reference TRBV5-1 and TRBJ1-1, the complete variable domain is KAGVTQTPRYLIKTRGQQVTLSCSPISGHRSVSWYQQTPGQGLQFLFEYFSETQRNKGNFPGRFSGRQFSNSRSEMNVSTLELGDSALYLCASSLVGGGEAFFGQGTRLTVV.

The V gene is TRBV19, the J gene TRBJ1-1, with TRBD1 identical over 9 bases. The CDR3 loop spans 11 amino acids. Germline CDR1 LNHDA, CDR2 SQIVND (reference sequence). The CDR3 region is CGDRVGTEAFF. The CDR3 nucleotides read TGTGGGGACAGGGTCGGAACTGAAGCTTTCTTT.

The CDR3 region has the DNA TGTGCCAGCACCTCTAGGGTTAACGGCTACACCTTC. Amino acids: CASTSRVNGYTF. J is TRBJ1-2 and V is TRBV28; no firm D call. Per the germline V gene, CDR1 is MDHEN and CDR2 is SYDVKM. The CDR3 length is 12 residues. V shed 7 bases and J shed 8 bases, with 14 bases lying between them.

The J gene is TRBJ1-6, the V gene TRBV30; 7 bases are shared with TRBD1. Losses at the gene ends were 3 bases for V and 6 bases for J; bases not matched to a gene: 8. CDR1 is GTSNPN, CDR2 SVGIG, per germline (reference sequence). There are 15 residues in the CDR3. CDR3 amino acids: CAWRFTGAGNSPLHF. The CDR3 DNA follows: TGTGCCTGGAGGTTTACAGGGGCCGGTAATTCACCCCTCCACTTT. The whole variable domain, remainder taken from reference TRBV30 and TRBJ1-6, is SQTIHQWPATLVQPVGSPLSLECTVEGTSNPNLYWYRQAAGRGLQLLFYSVGIGQISSEVPQNLSASRPQDRQFILSSKKLLLSDSGFYLCAWRFTGAGNSPLHFGNGTRLTVT.

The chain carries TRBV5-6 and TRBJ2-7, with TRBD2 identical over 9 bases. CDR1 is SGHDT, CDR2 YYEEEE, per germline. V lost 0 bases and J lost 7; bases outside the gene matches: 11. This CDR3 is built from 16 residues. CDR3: CASSLAETSGTREQYF. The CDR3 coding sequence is TGTGCCAGCAGCTTGGCCGAGACTAGCGGTACGAGAGAGCAGTACTTC.

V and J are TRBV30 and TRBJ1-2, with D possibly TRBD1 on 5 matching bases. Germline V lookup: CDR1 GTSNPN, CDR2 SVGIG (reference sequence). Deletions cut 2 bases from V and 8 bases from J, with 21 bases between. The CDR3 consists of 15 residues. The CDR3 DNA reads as TGTGCCTGGAGTACGAGAACAGGTCTCGGGGAAGGCTACACCTTC. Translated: CAWSTRTGLGEGYTF.

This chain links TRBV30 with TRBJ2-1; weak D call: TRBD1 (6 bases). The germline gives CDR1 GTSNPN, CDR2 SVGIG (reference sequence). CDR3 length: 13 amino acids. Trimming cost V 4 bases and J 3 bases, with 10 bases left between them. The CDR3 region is CAWNGQIYNEQFF. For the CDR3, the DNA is TGTGCCTGGAACGGACAGATCTACAATGAGCAGTTCTTC.

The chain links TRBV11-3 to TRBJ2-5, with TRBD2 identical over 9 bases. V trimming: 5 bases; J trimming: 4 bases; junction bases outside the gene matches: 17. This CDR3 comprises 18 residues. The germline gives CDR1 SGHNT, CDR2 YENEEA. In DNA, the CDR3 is TGTGCCAGCAGCAGAGGGGGGGCCGGGACTAGCTATCGAGAGACCCAGTACTTC. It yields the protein CASSRGGAGTSYRETQYF.

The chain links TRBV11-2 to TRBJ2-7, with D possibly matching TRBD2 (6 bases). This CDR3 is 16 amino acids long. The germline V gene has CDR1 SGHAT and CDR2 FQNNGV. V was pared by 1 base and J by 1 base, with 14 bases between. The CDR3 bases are TGTGCCAGCAGCTTAGCCGAGCTAGCGCCTTCCTACGAGCAGTACTTC. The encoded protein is CASSLAELAPSYEQYF.

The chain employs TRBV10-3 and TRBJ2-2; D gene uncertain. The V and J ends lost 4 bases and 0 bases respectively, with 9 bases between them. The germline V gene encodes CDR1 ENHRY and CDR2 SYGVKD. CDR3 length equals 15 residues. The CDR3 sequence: CAISGSRSNTGELFF. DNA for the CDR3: TGTGCCATCAGTGGTAGCAGATCGAACACCGGGGAGCTGTTTTTT.

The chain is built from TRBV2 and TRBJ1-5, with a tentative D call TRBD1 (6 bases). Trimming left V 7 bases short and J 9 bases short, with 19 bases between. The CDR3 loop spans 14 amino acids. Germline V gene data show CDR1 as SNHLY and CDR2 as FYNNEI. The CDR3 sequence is CASKMDSLGGPQHF. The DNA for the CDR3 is TGTGCCAGCAAGATGGACAGCCTCGGTGGGCCCCAGCATTTT. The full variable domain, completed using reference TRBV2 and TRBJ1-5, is EPEVTQTPSHQVTQMGQEVILRCVPISNHLYFYWYRQILGQKVEFLVSFYNNEISEKSEIFDDQFSVERPDGSNFTLKIRSTKLEDSAMYFCASKMDSLGGPQHFGDGTRLSIL.

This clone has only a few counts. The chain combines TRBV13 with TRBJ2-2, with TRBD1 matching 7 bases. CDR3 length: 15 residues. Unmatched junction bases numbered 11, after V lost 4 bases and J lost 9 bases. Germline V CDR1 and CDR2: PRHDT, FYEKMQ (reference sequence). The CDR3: CASSSYGTADRELFF. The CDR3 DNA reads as TGTGCCAGCAGCTCCTACGGGACAGCCGACCGGGAGCTGTTTTTT. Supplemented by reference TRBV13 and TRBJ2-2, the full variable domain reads AAGVIQSPRHLIKEKRETATLKCYPIPRHDTVYWYQQGPGQDPQFLISFYEKMQSDKGSIPDRFSAQQFSDYHSELNMSSLELGDSALYFCASSSYGTADRELFFGEGSRLTVL.

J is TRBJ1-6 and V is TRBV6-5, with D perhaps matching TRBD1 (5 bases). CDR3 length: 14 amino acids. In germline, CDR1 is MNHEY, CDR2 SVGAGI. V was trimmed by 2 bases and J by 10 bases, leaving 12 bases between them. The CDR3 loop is CASSYQRGESPLHF. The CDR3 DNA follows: TGTGCCAGCAGTTACCAACGAGGGGAGTCACCCCTCCACTTT.

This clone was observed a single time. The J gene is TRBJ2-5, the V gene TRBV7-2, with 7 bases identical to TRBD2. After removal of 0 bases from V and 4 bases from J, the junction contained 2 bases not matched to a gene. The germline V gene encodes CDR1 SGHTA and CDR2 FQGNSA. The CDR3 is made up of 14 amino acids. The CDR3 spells CASSLAGGPETQYF. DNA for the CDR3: TGTGCCAGCAGCTTAGCGGGAGGGCCAGAGACCCAGTACTTC.

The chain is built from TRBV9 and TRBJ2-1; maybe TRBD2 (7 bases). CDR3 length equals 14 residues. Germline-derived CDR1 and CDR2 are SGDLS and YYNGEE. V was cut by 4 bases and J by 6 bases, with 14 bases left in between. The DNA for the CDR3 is TGTGCCAGCAGCCCGGGGGGCAGGTTCAATGAGCAGTTCTTC. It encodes CASSPGGRFNEQFF. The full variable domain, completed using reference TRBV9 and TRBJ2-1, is DSGVTQTPKHLITATGQRVTLRCSPRSGDLSVYWYQQSLDQGLQFLIQYYNGEERAKGNILERFSAQQFPDLHSELNLSSLELGDSALYFCASSPGGRFNEQFFGPGTRLTVL.

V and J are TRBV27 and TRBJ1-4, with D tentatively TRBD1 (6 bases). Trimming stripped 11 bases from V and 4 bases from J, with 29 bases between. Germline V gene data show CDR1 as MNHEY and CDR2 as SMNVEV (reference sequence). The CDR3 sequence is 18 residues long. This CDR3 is CASQPQGRGRPFNEKLFF. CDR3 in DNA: TGTGCCTCTCAACCCCAGGGGCGCGGACGACCCTTTAATGAAAAACTGTTTTTT.

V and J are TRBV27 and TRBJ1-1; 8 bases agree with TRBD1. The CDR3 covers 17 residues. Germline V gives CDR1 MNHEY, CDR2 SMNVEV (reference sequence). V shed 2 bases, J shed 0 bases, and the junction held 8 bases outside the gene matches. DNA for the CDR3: TGTGCCAGCAGTTTACGCGGCCTGACAGGGGTGAACACTGAAGCTTTCTTT. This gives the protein CASSLRGLTGVNTEAFF.

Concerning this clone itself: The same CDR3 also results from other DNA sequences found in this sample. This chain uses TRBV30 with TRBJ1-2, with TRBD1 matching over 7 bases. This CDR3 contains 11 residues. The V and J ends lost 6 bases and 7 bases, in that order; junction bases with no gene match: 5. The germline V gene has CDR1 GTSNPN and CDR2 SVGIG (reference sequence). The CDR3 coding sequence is TGTGCCTGTCAGGGGGGGGGTGGCTACACCTTC. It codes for CACQGGGGYTF.

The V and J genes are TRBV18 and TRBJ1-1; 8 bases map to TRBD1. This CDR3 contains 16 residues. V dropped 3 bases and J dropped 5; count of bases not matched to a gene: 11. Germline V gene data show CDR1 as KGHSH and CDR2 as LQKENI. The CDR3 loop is CASSPDTGQGSTEAFF. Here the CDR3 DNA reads TGTGCCAGCTCACCCGACACCGGACAGGGATCGACTGAAGCTTTCTTT.

The CDR3 DNA reads TGTGCCAGCATCCCCCCCGGGTCCACAGATACGCAGTATTTT. This translates into CASIPPGSTDTQYF. The V gene is TRBV7-2, the J gene TRBJ2-3, with D hard to call. Trimming removed 7 bases from V and 2 bases from J, with 13 bases in between. Germline V CDR1 and CDR2: SGHTA, FQGNSA. This CDR3 has 14 residues.

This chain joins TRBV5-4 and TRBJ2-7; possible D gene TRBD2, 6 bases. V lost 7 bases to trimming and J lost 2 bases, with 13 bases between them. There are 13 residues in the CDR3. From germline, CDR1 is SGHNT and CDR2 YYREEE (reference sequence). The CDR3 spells CASATEGTYEQYF. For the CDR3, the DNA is TGTGCCAGCGCAACGGAGGGAACCTACGAGCAGTACTTC. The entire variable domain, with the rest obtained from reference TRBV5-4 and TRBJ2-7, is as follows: ETGVTQSPTHLIKTRGQQVTLRCSSQSGHNTVSWYQQALGQGPQFIFQYYREEENGRGNFPPRFSGLQFPNYSSELNVNALELDDSALYLCASATEGTYEQYFGPGTRLTVT.

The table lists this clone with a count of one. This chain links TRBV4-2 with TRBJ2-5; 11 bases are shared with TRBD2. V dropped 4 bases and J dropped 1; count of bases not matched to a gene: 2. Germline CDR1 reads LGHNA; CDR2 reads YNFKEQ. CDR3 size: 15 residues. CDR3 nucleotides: TGTGCCAGCAGCCTCGGGACTAGCGGCCAAGAGACCCAGTACTTC. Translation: CASSLGTSGQETQYF.

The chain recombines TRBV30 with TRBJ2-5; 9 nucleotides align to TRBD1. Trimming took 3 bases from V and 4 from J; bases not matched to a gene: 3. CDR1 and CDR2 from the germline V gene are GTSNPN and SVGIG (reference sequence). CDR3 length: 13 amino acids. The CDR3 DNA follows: TGTGCCTGGAGCGGGACAGGGCCAGAGACCCAGTACTTC. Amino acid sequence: CAWSGTGPETQYF.